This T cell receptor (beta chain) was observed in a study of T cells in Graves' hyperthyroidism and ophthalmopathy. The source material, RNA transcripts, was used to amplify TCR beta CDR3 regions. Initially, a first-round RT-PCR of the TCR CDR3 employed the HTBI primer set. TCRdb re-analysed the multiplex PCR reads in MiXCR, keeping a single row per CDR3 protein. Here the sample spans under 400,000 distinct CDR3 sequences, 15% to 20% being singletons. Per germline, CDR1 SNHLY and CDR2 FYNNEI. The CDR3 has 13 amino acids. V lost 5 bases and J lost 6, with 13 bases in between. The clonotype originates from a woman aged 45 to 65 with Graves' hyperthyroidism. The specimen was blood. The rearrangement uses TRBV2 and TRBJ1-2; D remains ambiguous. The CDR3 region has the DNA TGTGCCAGCAGTCTACAGACGGACCATGGCTACACCTTC. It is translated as CASSLQTDHGYTF. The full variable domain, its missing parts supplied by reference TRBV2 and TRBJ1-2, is EPEVTQTPSHQVTQMGQEVILRCVPISNHLYFYWYRQILGQKVEFLVSFYNNEISEKSEIFDDQFSVERPDGSNFTLKIRSTKLEDSAMYFCASSLQTDHGYTFGSGTRLTVV.